These T cell receptor beta chains were read from a single sample in a study of cytomegalovirus exposure and HLA in healthy donors. The protocol was immunoSEQ multiplex PCR, while the TCRdb copy is restricted to in-frame clones and leaves out a portion. The table has under 150,000 clones, 65% to 90% seen once; the top ten hold 3% to 4%. Material for sequencing was PBMCs. These TCRs come from a woman in her twenties or thirties in good health and CMV-seronegative. The CDR3 runs from the conserved cysteine through the conserved F or W. The D gene is left open where the match is weak. Part of the rows lack a size; the others show once, few, many or a class for expanded clones.

size	V	J	D	CDR3	DNA
NA	TRBV4-2	TRBJ2-7	NA	CASSQDRGSDEQYF	TGTGCCAGCAGCCAAGATCGGGGGAGTGACGAGCAGTACTTC
NA	TRBV29-1	TRBJ1-3	TRBD1	CSAGGQGAGNTIYF	TGCAGCGCCGGGGGACAGGGGGCTGGAAACACCATATATTTT
NA	TRBV10-3	TRBJ2-7	TRBD1	CAISRQGPSYEQYF	TGTGCCATCAGCCGACAGGGCCCCTCCTACGAGCAGTACTTC
few	TRBV5-6	TRBJ2-1	TRBD2	CASSKGLAGVYNEQFF	TGTGCCAGCAGCAAGGGACTAGCGGGGGTTTACAATGAGCAGTTCTTC
NA	TRBV10-2	TRBJ2-3	TRBD2	CASSPETSGTDTQYF	TGCGCCAGCAGTCCCGAGACTAGCGGGACAGATACGCAGTATTTT
NA	TRBV19	TRBJ1-2	TRBD1	CASRPSDRGHGYTF	TGCGCCAGTCGACCCTCAGACAGGGGGCACGGCTACACCTTC
NA	TRBV5-1	TRBJ2-7	NA	CASSLVLGSREREQYF	TGCGCCAGCAGCTTGGTCTTGGGCAGTCGGGAGAGGGAGCAGTACTTC
NA	TRBV18	TRBJ1-5	NA	CASSPPSGEGNQPQHF	TGTGCCAGCTCACCACCGTCGGGGGAGGGCAATCAGCCCCAGCATTTT
NA	TRBV19	TRBJ1-5	TRBD1	CASSIAGGAQPQHF	TGTGCCAGTAGTATCGCAGGGGGCGCGCAGCCCCAGCATTTT
NA	TRBV28	TRBJ1-1	TRBD1	CAGRTGGGTEAFF	TGTGCCGGTCGGACAGGGGGTGGGACTGAAGCTTTCTTT
NA	TRBV19	TRBJ2-5	NA	CASHFRGQETQYF	TGTGCCAGCCACTTCAGGGGTCAAGAGACCCAGTACTTC
NA	TRBV21-1	TRBJ2-7	NA	CASSPETTGQAYEQYF	TGTGCCAGCAGCCCCGAAACGACGGGACAGGCCTACGAGCAGTACTTC
few	TRBV27	TRBJ2-7	NA	CASSSHGIREQYF	TGTGCCAGCAGTTCCCATGGCATCCGCGAGCAGTACTTC
NA	TRBV4-1	TRBJ2-1	TRBD2	CASSVLAVTYNEQFF	TGCGCCAGCAGCGTACTAGCGGTAACTTACAATGAGCAGTTCTTC
NA	TRBV19	TRBJ1-5	TRBD1	CASSQDRGRNQPQHF	TGTGCCAGTAGCCAGGACAGGGGCCGGAATCAGCCCCAGCATTTT
NA	TRBV5-1	TRBJ2-3	TRBD2	CASTLAGVTDTQYF	TGCGCCAGCACTCTAGCGGGTGTTACAGATACGCAGTATTTT
NA	TRBV6-1	TRBJ2-7	TRBD1	CASTTGQGTSYEQYF	TGTGCCAGCACTACTGGACAGGGGACCTCCTACGAGCAGTACTTC
NA	TRBV27	TRBJ2-7	TRBD1	CASTTGTGSRYEQYF	TGTGCCAGCACTACCGGGACAGGGTCGCGCTACGAGCAGTACTTC
NA	TRBV7-2	TRBJ1-1	TRBD1	CASSLAGGAVDTEAFF	TGTGCCAGCAGTCTCGCAGGGGGCGCCGTGGATACTGAAGCTTTCTTT
NA	TRBV19	TRBJ1-1	NA	CASPSPGNTEAFF	TGTGCCAGTCCCTCCCCAGGGAACACTGAAGCTTTCTTT
NA	TRBV7-3	TRBJ2-2	NA	CASSLEGENTGELFF	TGTGCCAGCAGCTTAGAGGGGGAAAACACCGGGGAGCTGTTTTTT
NA	TRBV30	TRBJ2-3	TRBD2	CAWSSGLALSTDTQYF	TGTGCCTGGAGTTCGGGACTAGCGCTGAGCACAGATACGCAGTATTTT
once	TRBV30	TRBJ1-5	TRBD1	CAWGQGGNQPQHF	TGTGCCTGGGGACAGGGGGGCAATCAGCCCCAGCATTTT
NA	TRBV10-2	TRBJ2-2	TRBD1	CASSGIRQGRTEELFF	TGCGCCAGCAGTGGGATTAGACAGGGGAGGACCGAGGAGCTGTTTTTT
NA	TRBV19	TRBJ2-1	TRBD2	CASSTLAGAGEQFF	TGTGCCAGTAGTACTCTAGCGGGAGCCGGTGAGCAGTTCTTC
NA	TRBV5-8	TRBJ2-7	TRBD1	CASSLVGTGFYEQYF	TGTGCCAGCAGCTTGGTCGGGACAGGGTTCTACGAGCAGTACTTC
NA	TRBV14	TRBJ1-1	TRBD1	CASSQGGTGRGSEAFF	TGTGCCAGCAGCCAAGGCGGGACAGGGAGAGGCTCTGAAGCTTTCTTT
NA	TRBV4-3	TRBJ2-1	NA	CASSQDGGGSSYNEQFF	TGCGCCAGCAGCCAAGATGGGGGCGGGAGCTCCTACAATGAGCAGTTCTTC
NA	TRBV14	TRBJ2-1	TRBD2	CASSPAGTSGSLYNEQFF	TGTGCCAGCAGCCCCGCCGGGACTAGCGGGAGCCTCTACAATGAGCAGTTCTTC
once	TRBV5-1	TRBJ2-5	TRBD2	CASSLGTGTSEETQYF	TGCGCCAGCAGCTTGGGGACCGGGACTAGCGAAGAGACCCAGTACTTC
few	TRBV6-5	TRBJ2-2	TRBD1	CASSYRGQDTGELFF	TGTGCCAGCAGTTACAGGGGGCAGGACACCGGGGAGCTGTTTTTT
NA	TRBV10-3	TRBJ1-5	NA	CAISASEDQPQHF	TGTGCCATCAGTGCCAGCGAAGATCAGCCCCAGCATTTT
once	TRBV5-4	TRBJ1-1	NA	CASSFDRRNTEAFF	TGTGCCAGCAGCTTTGACAGGAGGAACACTGAAGCTTTCTTT
NA	TRBV5-1	TRBJ2-7	TRBD2	CASSLRTAGEKIYEQYF	TGCGCCAGCAGCTTGCGGACAGCGGGAGAAAAGATCTACGAGCAGTACTTC
once	TRBV10-2	TRBJ2-7	TRBD1	CASSDPGGSYEQYF	TGCGCCAGCAGTGATCCAGGGGGCTCCTACGAGCAGTACTTC
few	TRBV28	TRBJ1-4	TRBD1	CASSLGTGGWGEKLFF	TGTGCCAGCAGTTTAGGGACAGGGGGCTGGGGTGAAAAACTGTTTTTT
NA	TRBV5-1	TRBJ2-2	TRBD1	CASSLDPGGNTGELFF	TGCGCCAGCAGCTTGGACCCAGGGGGGAACACCGGGGAGCTGTTTTTT
NA	TRBV16	TRBJ1-2	NA	CASSQSTQAHGYTF	TGTGCCAGCAGCCAATCGACACAGGCCCATGGCTACACCTTC
NA	TRBV7-2	TRBJ2-4	TRBD2	CASILTGGGIQYF	TGTGCCAGCATCCTAACGGGGGGGGGCATTCAGTACTTC
once	TRBV10-2	TRBJ2-4	TRBD1	CASTLTGGLGNIQYF	TGCGCCAGCACCCTGACAGGGGGGTTAGGGAACATTCAGTACTTC
NA	TRBV28	TRBJ2-7	TRBD2	CASSFVGGRAYEQYF	TGTGCCAGCAGTTTTGTAGGCGGGAGGGCCTACGAGCAGTACTTC
NA	TRBV7-8	TRBJ2-7	TRBD2	CASSSREASSYEQYF	TGTGCCAGCAGCTCTCGGGAGGCCTCTTCCTACGAGCAGTACTTC